A selection of T cell receptor beta chains follows, all from one sample in a study of T-cell reconstitution after alpha-beta-depleted transplantation in children. MiXCR, run by TCRdb on the PCR reads, gives a single entry per CDR3 protein. Of around 100,000 distinct CDR3 sequences listed, around 6% are singletons. The sample here was PBMCs, mostly from graft donor cells, taken 60 days after TCRalphabeta/CD19-depleted stem cell transplant. These TCRs come from a female patient younger than 10 who had a stem cell transplant for Fanconi anemia, so the T cells may come from the graft donor. The conserved cysteine and the conserved F or W are not part of the CDR3 here.

j_call v_call cdr3_aa
TRBJ1-1 TRBV5-1 ASRAGGGMNTEAF
TRBJ1-4 TRBV7-9 ASSPPATGYEKLF
TRBJ1-4 TRBV29-1 SVGEGKKLF
TRBJ2-3 TRBV20-1 SARWRGGTDTQY
TRBJ2-7 TRBV18 ASSPRAPGLAISYEQY
TRBJ2-3 TRBV24-1 ATSDFGHLGGLHTQY
TRBJ2-7 TRBV15 ATSRDRGVIGYEQY
TRBJ2-4 TRBV5-1 ASSLEWGANIQY
TRBJ2-1 TRBV6-4 ASRWVAGHNEQF
TRBJ1-5 TRBV13 ASSPGMAQPQH
TRBJ2-7 TRBV5-1 ASSQSSGGAYEQY
TRBJ1-4 TRBV5-1 ASTEGGEKLF
TRBJ2-5 TRBV28 ASSLLEQETQY
TRBJ2-1 TRBV28 ASSLRENSNEQF
TRBJ1-5 TRBV12-3/TRBV12-4 ASSLPGRWGNQPQH
TRBJ2-1 TRBV25-1 ASSQLEHLAGDEQF
TRBJ2-2 TRBV5-1 ASRDRGRTGELF
TRBJ2-7 TRBV6-5 AGSLTRDRASYEQY
TRBJ1-3 TRBV20-1 CAGTVDSSGNTIY
TRBJ2-3 TRBV25-1 ASSVDGQDTDTQY